This record covers a single TCR beta chain. V gave up 0 bases and J gave up 10 bases, with 10 bases separating them. This CDR3 is built from 13 residues. The germline CDR1 and CDR2 sequences are SGHKS and YYEKEE (reference sequence). Only in-frame clones appear in the TCRdb table, and some are missing; sequencing was by immunoSEQ multiplex PCR. The table records over 50,000 clones, roughly 83% of them present only once. The sample belongs to a study of OX40 agonist ivuxolimab in advanced cancers. This receptor was identified in an adult with an advanced solid tumor such as melanoma, head and neck, liver or kidney cancer. This chain joins TRBV5-5 and TRBJ1-4, with a tentative D call TRBD1 (5 bases). Sequences were derived from CD4+ or CD8+ T cells sorted from blood, sampled in a trial of the OX40 agonist ivuxolimab. The CDR3 is CASSLVRDGKLFF. As DNA, the CDR3 is TGTGCCAGCAGCTTGGTTAGGGACGGAAAACTGTTTTTT.